This T cell receptor beta chain was retrieved from a study of cytomegalovirus exposure and HLA in healthy donors. This clone was picked up a small number of times. This CDR3 comprises 17 residues. V lost 0 bases to trimming and J lost 7 bases; unmatched junction nucleotides: 11. CDR1 and CDR2 (germline): MGHRA, YSYEKL. The PCR employed 60 Vbeta primers together with 13 Jbeta primers. TCRdb's table, derived via immunoSEQ multiplex PCR, lists solely in-frame clones and lacks some. The data show 130,000 or so clones, 84% seen once. The V gene is TRBV4-1, the J gene TRBJ2-1, with 8 nucleotides matching TRBD1. The clonotype comes from a young woman in good health and CMV-seropositive. Sequenced input: PBMCs. The CDR3 DNA sequence: TGCGCCAGCAGCCAAGATCATAGCCGGACAGGGTGGAATGAGCAGTTCTTC. It translates to CASSQDHSRTGWNEQFF.